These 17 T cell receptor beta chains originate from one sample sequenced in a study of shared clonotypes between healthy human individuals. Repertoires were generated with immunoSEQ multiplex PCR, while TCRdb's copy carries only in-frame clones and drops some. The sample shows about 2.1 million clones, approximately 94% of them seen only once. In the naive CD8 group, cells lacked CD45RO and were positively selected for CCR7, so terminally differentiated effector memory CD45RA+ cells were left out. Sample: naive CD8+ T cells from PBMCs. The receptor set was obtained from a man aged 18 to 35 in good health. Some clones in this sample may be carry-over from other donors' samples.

The DNA of the CDR3 is TGCGCCAGCAGCTTGGATAGGCGGTCCGACTATGGCTACACCTTC. Translation: CASSLDRRSDYGYTF. The chain carries TRBV5-1 and TRBJ1-2; D gene ambiguous. V was clipped by 0 bases and J by 3 bases, with 12 bases between them. This CDR3 has 15 residues. The germline V gene encodes CDR1 SGHRS and CDR2 YFSETQ.

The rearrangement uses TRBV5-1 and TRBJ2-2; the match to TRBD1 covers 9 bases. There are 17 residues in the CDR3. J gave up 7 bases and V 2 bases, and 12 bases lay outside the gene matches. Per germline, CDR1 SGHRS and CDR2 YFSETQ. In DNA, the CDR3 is TGCGCCAGCAGCTTAGGACCATGGACAGGGGTCGGCGGGGAGCTGTTTTTT. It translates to CASSLGPWTGVGGELFF.

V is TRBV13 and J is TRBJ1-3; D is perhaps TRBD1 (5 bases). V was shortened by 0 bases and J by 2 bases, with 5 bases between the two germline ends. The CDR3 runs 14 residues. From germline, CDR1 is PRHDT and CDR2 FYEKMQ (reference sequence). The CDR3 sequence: CASSLGGPGNTIYF. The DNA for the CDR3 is TGTGCCAGCAGCTTAGGGGGGCCTGGAAACACCATATATTTT.

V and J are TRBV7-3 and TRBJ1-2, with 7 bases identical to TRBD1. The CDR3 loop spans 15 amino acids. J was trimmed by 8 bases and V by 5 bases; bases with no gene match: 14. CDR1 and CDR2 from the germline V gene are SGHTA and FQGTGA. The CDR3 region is CASSLRQGGMLGYTF. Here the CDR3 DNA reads TGTGCCAGCAGCCTACGACAGGGAGGTATGCTGGGCTACACCTTC.

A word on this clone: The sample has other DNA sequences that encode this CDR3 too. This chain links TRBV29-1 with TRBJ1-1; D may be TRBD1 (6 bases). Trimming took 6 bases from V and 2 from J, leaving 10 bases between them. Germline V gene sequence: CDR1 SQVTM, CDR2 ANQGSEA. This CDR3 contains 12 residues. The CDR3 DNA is TGCAGCGTGGGACACCTAAACACTGAAGCTTTCTTT. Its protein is CSVGHLNTEAFF.

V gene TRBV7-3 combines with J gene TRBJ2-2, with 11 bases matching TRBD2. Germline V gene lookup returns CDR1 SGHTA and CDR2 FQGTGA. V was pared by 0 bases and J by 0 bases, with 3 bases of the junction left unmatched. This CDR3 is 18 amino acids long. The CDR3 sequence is CASSLTGLAVSNTGELFF. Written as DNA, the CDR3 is TGTGCCAGCAGCTTAACGGGACTAGCGGTCTCGAACACCGGGGAGCTGTTTTTT. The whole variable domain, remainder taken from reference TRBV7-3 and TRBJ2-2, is GAGVSQTPSNKVTEKGKYVELRCDPISGHTALYWYRQSLGQGPEFLIYFQGTGAADDSGLPNDRFFAVRPEGSVSTLKIQRTERGDSAVYLCASSLTGLAVSNTGELFFGEGSRLTVL.

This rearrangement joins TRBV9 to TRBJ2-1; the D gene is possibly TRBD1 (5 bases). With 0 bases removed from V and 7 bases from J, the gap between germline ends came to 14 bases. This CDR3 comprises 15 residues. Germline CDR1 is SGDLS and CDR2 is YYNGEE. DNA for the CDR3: TGTGCCAGCAGCGTAGAGCAGGGCTCGAGGAATGAGCAGTTCTTC. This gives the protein CASSVEQGSRNEQFF.

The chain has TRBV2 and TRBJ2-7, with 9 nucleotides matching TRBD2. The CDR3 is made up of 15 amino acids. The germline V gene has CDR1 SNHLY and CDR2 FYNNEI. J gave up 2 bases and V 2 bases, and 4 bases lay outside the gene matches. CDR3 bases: TGTGCCAGCAGTGAAAGGCTAGCGGGAACCTACGAGCAGTACTTC. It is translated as CASSERLAGTYEQYF.

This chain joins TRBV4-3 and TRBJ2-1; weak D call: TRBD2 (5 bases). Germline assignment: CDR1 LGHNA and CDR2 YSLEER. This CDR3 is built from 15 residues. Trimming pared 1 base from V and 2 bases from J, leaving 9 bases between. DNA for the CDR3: TGCGCCAGCAGCCAAGTTTCCGGGACCTACAATGAGCAGTTCTTC. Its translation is CASSQVSGTYNEQFF.

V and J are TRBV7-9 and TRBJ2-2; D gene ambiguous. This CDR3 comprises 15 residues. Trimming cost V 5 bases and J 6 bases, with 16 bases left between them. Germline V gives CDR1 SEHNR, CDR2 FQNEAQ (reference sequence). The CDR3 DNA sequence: TGTGCCAGCAGCCCCACCCCGCGTAGGGCCGGGGAGCTGTTTTTT. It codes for CASSPTPRRAGELFF.

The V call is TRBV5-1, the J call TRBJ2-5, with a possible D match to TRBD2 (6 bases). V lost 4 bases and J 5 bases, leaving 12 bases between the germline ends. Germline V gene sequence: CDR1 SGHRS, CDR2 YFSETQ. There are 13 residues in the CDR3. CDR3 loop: CASSGGFVETQYF. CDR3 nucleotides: TGCGCCAGCAGCGGGGGGTTTGTGGAGACCCAGTACTTC.

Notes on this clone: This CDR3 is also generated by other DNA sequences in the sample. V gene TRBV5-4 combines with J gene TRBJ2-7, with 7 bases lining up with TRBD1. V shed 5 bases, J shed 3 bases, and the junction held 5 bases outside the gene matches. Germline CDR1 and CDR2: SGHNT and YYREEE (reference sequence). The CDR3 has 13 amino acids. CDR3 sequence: CASSSDRDYEQYF. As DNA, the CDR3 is TGTGCCAGCAGTTCTGACAGGGACTACGAGCAGTACTTC.

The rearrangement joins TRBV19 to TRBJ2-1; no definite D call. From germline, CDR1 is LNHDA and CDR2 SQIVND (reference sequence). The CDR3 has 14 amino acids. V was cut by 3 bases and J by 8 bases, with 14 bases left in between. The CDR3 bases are TGTGCCAGTAGTATTAGGGTAGGATGGCATGAGCAGTTCTTC. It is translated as CASSIRVGWHEQFF.

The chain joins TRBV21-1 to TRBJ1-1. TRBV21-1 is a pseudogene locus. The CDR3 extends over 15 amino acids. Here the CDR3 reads CASSVRTDWNTEAFF. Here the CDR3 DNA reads TGTGCCAGCAGCGTCCGGACCGATTGGAACACTGAAGCTTTCTTT.

CDR3 loop: CASSLDSLAPSYEQYF. In nucleotides, the CDR3 is TGTGCCAGCAGCTTGGACAGCCTAGCCCCCTCCTACGAGCAGTACTTC. The J gene is TRBJ2-5, the V gene TRBV5-6, with a possible D match to TRBD2 (5 bases). The DNA end lines up better with TRBJ2-7; the J call may be wrong. Germline values: CDR1 SGHDT, CDR2 YYEEEE. The CDR3 length is 16 residues.

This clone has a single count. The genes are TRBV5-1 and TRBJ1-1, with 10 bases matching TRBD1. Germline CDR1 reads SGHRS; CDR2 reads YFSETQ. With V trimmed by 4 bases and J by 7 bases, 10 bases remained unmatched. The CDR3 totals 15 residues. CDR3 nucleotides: TGCGCCAGCAGCATTACGGGACAGGGGTTCGGTGAAGCTTTCTTT. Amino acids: CASSITGQGFGEAFF.

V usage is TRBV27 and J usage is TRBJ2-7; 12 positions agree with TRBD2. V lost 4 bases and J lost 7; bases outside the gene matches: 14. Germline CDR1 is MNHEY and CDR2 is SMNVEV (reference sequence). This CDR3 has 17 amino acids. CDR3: CASSSHLRLAGAGEQYF. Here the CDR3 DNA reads TGTGCCAGCAGTTCCCACCTTCGACTAGCGGGAGCTGGAGAGCAGTACTTC.